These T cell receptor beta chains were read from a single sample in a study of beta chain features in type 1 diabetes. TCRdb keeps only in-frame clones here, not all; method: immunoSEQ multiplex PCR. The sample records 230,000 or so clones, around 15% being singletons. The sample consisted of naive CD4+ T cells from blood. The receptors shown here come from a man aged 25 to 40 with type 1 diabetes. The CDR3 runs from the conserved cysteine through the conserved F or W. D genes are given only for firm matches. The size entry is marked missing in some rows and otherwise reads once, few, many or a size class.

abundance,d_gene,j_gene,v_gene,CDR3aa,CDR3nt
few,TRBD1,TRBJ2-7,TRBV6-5,CASSYDRGSSYEQYF,TGTGCCAGCAGTTATGACAGGGGTAGCTCCTACGAGCAGTACTTC
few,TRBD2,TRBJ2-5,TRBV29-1,CSVIRGVGQETQYF,TGCAGCGTGATCCGGGGGGTCGGGCAGGAGACCCAGTACTTC
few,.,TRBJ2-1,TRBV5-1,CASNTGDAYNEQFF,TGCGCCAGCAATACCGGGGACGCCTACAATGAGCAGTTCTTC
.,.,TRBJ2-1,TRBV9,CASSVNSAGFGNEQFF,TGTGCCAGCAGCGTAAACTCGGCGGGATTTGGCAATGAGCAGTTCTTC
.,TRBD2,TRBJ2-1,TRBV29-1,CSATLAGKVDEQFF,TGCAGCGCCACTCTAGCGGGAAAGGTCGATGAGCAGTTCTTC
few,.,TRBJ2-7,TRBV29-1,CSVVRDRSSYEQYF,TGCAGCGTTGTCCGCGACAGGAGCTCCTACGAGCAGTACTTC
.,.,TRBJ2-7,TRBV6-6,CASTSRDIYEQYF,TGTGCCAGCACCTCCAGGGATATCTACGAGCAGTACTTC
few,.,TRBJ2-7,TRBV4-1,CASSQEGRVREQYF,TGCGCCAGCAGCCAAGAGGGGCGGGTTCGCGAGCAGTACTTC
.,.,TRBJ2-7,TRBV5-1,CASRRLGRYEQYF,TGCGCCAGCAGGCGACTAGGGAGGTACGAGCAGTACTTC
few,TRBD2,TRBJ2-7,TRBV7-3,CASSLRAGGITYEQYF,TGTGCCAGCAGCCTAAGAGCGGGAGGGATCACCTACGAGCAGTACTTC
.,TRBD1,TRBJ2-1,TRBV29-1,CSVAGTAEQFF,TGCAGCGTGGCCGGGACAGCGGAGCAGTTCTTC
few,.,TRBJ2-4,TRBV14,CASSQDSGDYIQYF,TGTGCCAGCAGCCAAGATAGCGGTGACTACATTCAGTACTTC
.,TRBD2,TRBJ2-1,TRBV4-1,CASSDGTSGRNEQFF,TGCGCCAGCAGCGACGGGACTAGCGGAAGAAATGAGCAGTTCTTC
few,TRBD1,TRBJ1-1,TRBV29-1,CSVWDRGPYEAFF,TGCAGCGTCTGGGACAGGGGGCCCTATGAAGCTTTCTTT
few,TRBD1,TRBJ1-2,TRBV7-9,CASSPRAGGSYGYTF,TGTGCCAGCAGCCCGCGGGCAGGGGGCTCCTATGGCTACACCTTC
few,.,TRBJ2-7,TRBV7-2,CASSLAQGSIYEQYF,TGTGCCAGCAGCTTAGCGCAGGGGTCCATCTACGAGCAGTACTTC
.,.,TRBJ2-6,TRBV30,CAWTGSGANVLTF,TGTGCCTGGACAGGGTCCGGAGCCAACGTCCTGACTTTC
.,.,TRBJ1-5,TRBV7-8,CATQGGSNQPQHF,TGTGCCACCCAGGGAGGGAGCAATCAGCCCCAGCATTTT
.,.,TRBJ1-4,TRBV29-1,CSAQDRSTNEKLFF,TGCAGCGCTCAGGACCGTTCAACTAATGAAAAACTGTTTTTT
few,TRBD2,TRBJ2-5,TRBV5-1,CASSLELAGEDQYF,TGCGCCAGCAGCTTGGAGCTAGCGGGAGAGGACCAGTACTTC
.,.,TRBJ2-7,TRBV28,CASSLGSFIPYEQYF,TGTGCCAGCAGTTTAGGGTCATTCATCCCCTACGAGCAGTACTTC
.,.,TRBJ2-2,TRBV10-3,CAISLRGRRTGELFF,TGTGCCATCAGTCTAAGGGGTCGGCGTACCGGGGAGCTGTTTTTT
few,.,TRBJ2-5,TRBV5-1,CASSPGGDSQETQYF,TGCGCCAGCAGCCCCGGTGGAGACTCTCAAGAGACCCAGTACTTC
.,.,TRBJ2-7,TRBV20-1,CSAGPGYEQYF,TGCAGTGCTGGACCGGGCTACGAGCAGTACTTC
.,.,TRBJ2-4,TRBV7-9,CASTEGLAKNIQYF,TGTGCCAGCACCGAGGGTCTAGCCAAAAACATTCAGTACTTC
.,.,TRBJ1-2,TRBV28,CASSFQGGDGYTF,TGTGCCAGCAGTTTCCAGGGCGGCGATGGCTACACCTTC
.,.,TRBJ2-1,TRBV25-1,CASSEYLGSSYNEQFF,TGTGCCAGCAGTGAATATTTAGGAAGCTCCTACAATGAGCAGTTCTTC
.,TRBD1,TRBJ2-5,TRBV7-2,CASSLVALTGKETQYF,TGTGCCAGCAGCTTAGTAGCCCTGACAGGGAAAGAGACCCAGTACTTC
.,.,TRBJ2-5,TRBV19,CASSIGGLETQYF,TGTGCCAGTAGCATAGGAGGGCTTGAGACCCAGTACTTC
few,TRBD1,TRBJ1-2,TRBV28,CASSSPQGIGYTF,TGTGCCAGCAGTAGTCCACAGGGGATTGGCTACACCTTC
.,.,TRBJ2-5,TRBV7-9,CASSGETQYF,TGTGCCAGCAGCGGCGAGACCCAGTACTTC
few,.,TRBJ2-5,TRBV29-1,CSVDEGGIETQYF,TGCAGCGTTGATGAAGGGGGGATAGAGACCCAGTACTTC
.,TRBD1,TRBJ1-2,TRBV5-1,CASSPGTDGGYTF,TGCGCCAGCAGCCCAGGGACAGACGGTGGCTACACCTTC
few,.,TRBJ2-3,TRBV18,CASSPSGPGDTQYF,TGTGCCAGCTCACCCAGTGGGCCTGGAGATACGCAGTATTTT
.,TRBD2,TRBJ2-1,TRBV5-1,CASSIPGLAFGEQFF,TGCGCCAGCAGCATTCCGGGACTAGCTTTCGGTGAGCAGTTCTTC
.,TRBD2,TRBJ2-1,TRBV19,CASSTGLAVPYNEQFF,TGTGCCAGTAGTACGGGACTAGCGGTACCCTACAATGAGCAGTTCTTC
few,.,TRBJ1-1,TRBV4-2,CASSQGIPSGTEAFF,TGTGCCAGCAGCCAAGGGATTCCGTCGGGAACTGAAGCTTTCTTT
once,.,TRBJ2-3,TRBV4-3,CASSQEAQDGQYF,TGCGCCAGCAGCCAAGAAGCGCAGGATGGGCAGTATTTT
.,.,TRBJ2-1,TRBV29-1,CSVPGSRSYNEQFF,TGCAGCGTACCAGGTTCACGCTCCTACAATGAGCAGTTCTTC
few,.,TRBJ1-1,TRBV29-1,CSVLGVNTEAFF,TGCAGCGTCCTAGGGGTGAACACTGAAGCTTTCTTT
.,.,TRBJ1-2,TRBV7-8,CASSLRGNGYTF,TGTGCCAGCAGCTTAAGGGGGAATGGCTACACCTTC
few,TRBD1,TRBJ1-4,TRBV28,CASSQTGTANEKLFF,TGTGCCAGCAGTCAGACCGGGACAGCTAATGAAAAACTGTTTTTT
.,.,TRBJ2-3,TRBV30,CAWSALSIATQYF,TGTGCCTGGAGTGCCTTGAGCATCGCAACGCAGTATTTT
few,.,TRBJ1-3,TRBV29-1,CSVAGTGNTIYF,TGCAGCGTTGCGGGCACTGGAAACACCATATATTTT
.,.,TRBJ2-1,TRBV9,CASSVEGSGHNEQFF,TGTGCCAGCAGCGTAGAAGGTAGCGGCCACAATGAGCAGTTCTTC
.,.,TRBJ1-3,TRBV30,CAWISGNSGNTIYF,TGTGCCTGGATATCCGGTAACTCTGGAAACACCATATATTTT
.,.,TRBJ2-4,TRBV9,CASSVADGGKNIQYF,TGTGCCAGCAGCGTAGCGGACGGGGGAAAAAACATTCAGTACTTC
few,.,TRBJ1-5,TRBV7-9,CASSLGQTSNQPQHF,TGTGCCAGCAGCTTAGGGCAGACTAGCAATCAGCCCCAGCATTTT